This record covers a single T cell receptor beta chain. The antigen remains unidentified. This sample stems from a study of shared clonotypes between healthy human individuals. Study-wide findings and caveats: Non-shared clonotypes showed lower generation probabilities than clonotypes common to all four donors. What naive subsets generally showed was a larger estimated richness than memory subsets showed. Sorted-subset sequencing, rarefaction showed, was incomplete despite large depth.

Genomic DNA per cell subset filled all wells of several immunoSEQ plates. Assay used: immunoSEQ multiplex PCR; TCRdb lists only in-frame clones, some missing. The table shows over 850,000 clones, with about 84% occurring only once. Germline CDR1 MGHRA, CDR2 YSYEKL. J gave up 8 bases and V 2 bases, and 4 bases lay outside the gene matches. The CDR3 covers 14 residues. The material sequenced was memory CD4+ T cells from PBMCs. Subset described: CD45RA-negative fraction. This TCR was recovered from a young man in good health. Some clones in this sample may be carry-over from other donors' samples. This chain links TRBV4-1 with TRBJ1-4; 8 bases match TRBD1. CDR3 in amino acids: CASSQLGQGEKLFF. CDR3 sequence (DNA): TGCGCCAGCAGCCAACTCGGACAGGGAGAAAAACTGTTTTTT.